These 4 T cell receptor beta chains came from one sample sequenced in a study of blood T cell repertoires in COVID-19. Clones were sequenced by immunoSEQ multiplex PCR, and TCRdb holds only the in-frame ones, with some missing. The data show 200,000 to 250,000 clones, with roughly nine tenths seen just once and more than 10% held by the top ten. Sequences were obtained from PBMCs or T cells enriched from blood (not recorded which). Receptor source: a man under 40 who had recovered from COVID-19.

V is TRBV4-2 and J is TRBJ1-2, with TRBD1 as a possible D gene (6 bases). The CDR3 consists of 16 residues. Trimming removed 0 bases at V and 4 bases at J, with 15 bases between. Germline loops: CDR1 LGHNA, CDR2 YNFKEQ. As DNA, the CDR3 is TGTGCCAGCAGCCAAGACCAGGACAGTAGGATCTATGGCTACACCTTC. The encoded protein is CASSQDQDSRIYGYTF.

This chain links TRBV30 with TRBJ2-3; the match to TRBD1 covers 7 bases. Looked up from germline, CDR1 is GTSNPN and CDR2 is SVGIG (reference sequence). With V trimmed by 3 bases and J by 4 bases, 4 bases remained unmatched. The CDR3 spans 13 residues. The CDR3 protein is CAWSPTGADTQYF. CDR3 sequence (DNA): TGTGCCTGGAGCCCTACAGGGGCAGATACGCAGTATTTT. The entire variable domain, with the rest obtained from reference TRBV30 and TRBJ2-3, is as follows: SQTIHQWPATLVQPVGSPLSLECTVEGTSNPNLYWYRQAAGRGLQLLFYSVGIGQISSEVPQNLSASRPQDRQFILSSKKLLLSDSGFYLCAWSPTGADTQYFGPGTRLTVL.

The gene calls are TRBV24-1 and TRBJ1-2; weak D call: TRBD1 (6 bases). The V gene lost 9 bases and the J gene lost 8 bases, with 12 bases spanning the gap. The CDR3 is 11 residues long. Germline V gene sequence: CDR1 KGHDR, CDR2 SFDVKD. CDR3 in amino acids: CATGLRGGYTF. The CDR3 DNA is TGTGCCACCGGGCTGAGGGGGGGCTACACCTTC.

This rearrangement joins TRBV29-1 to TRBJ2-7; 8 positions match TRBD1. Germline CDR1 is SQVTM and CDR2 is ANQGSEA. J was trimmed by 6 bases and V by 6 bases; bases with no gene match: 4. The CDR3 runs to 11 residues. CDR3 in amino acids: CSVQGASEQYF. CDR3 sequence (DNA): TGCAGCGTCCAGGGGGCCTCCGAGCAGTACTTC.